This T cell receptor beta chain was sequenced in a study of blood T cell repertoires in COVID-19 (dated by TCRdb to about 2020). For the study in its entirety: The collaborator samples originated in the United States, Italy and Spain and spanned the acute and convalescent phases of COVID-19. The repertoires were made available in a free public database intended to serve as a resource for research on the immune response to SARS-CoV-2. The prospective study material was composed of cDNA or gDNA derived from T cells, B-cell-depleted T cells, or PBMCs. Subjects who had been exposed to COVID-19, were actively infected with it, or had recovered from it provided the deeply sampled blood TCRbeta repertoires that made up the dataset. The samples were drawn from the first 160 participants of the ongoing ImmuneRACE study and from 1,254 subjects provided by 6 global collaborators. Sample metadata almost always included a de-identified subject ID, COVID-19 status, age in years and sex. Where available, HLA class I and class II types were obtained from metadata supplied by the sample provider rather than from assay-based typing. The paper as a whole reports these results and caveats: The quantity of clinical and demographic metadata differed by source and by participant and was supplied without curation.

Looking up the germline V gene yields CDR1 MNHEY and CDR2 SVGAGI. Trimming costs V 2 bases and J 4 bases, and their ends lie 11 bases apart. The CDR3 runs 15 residues from the cysteine to the phenylalanine. The CDR3 DNA has 45 bases and is translated from base 1. Collaborating institutions collected whole blood in K2EDTA tubes following their own protocols. For TCRbeta analysis, collaborators shipped samples as frozen whole blood, isolated PBMCs, or DNA extracted from either of those sample types. TCRbeta CDR3 regions were amplified from genomic DNA using the immunoSEQ Assay, a bias-controlled multiplex PCR. The study's own analysis went as follows. The number of nucleated cells in each sample was estimated by amplification of reference gene primers within the assay. To quantify the absolute abundance of each unique TCRbeta CDR3 rearrangement, sequence reads were collapsed and filtered. For each sample, productive Simpson clonality was calculated as the square root of Simpson's diversity index over productive rearrangements. This is the immuneACCESS table as TCRdb keeps it, with only in-frame sequences that have V and J called. A part of the clones is gone; compared with another copy, unresolved V genes explain less than half, and the rest is unexplained. From that table come the V and J calls and clone size; the DNA was used to work out D and trimming. Here the sample has 170,000 or so clones; roughly 90% occur a single time. The ten top clones hold roughly 0.56% of the sample.

As regards this clone: Its specific antigen is unknown. It has no much larger one-base neighbor in the sample; base qualities were not kept.

The sequenced sample was peripheral blood. The sequence derives from a man aged 45-65 years with acute or convalescent COVID-19. The V gene is TRBV6-5 and the J gene is TRBJ2-2; TRBD2 might be the D gene, on 6 matching bases. The bases are TGTGCCAGCAGTTACGTATCCGGGGGCACCGGGGAGCTGTTTTTT. Its protein reads: CASSYVSGGTGELFF.